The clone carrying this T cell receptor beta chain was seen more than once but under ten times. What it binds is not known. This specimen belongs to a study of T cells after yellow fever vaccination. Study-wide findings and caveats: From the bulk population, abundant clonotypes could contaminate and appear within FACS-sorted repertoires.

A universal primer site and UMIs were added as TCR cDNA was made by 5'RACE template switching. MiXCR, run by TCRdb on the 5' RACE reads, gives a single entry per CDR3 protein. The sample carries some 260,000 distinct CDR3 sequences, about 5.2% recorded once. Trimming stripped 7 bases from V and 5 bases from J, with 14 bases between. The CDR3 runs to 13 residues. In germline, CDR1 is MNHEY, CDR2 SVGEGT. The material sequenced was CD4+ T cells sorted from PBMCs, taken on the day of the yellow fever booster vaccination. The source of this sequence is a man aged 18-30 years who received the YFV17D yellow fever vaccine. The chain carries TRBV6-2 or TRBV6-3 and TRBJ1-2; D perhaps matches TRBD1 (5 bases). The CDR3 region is CASIGGVTYGYTF. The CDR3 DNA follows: TGTGCCAGCATTGGGGGAGTAACTTATGGCTACACCTTC.